This record covers a single T cell receptor beta chain. What it binds is not known. TCRdb's copy holds only in-frame clones and misses some; the assay was immunoSEQ multiplex PCR. Among fewer than 55,000 clones listed, approximately 86% were seen once. The data are from a study of OX40 agonist ivuxolimab in advanced cancers. Study as a whole: Mean age around 60 years, range about 23 to 79; around 80% male. Patients with prior anti-PD-1, anti-PD-L1 or anti-CTLA-4 therapy were eligible; less than 50% had some. Whole-study results and caveats: At 0.1 to 3.0 mg/kg, CD4+ and CD8+ blood T cells expanded clonally by week 6.

Germline CDR1 and CDR2: SGHVS and FNYEAQ. Trimming removed 4 bases from V and 3 bases from J, with 6 bases in between. The CDR3 covers 12 residues. Sample: CD4+ or CD8+ T cells sorted from blood, taken in a trial of the OX40 agonist ivuxolimab. The V call is TRBV7-6, the J call TRBJ2-5; D unresolved. The source of this sequence is an adult with an advanced solid tumor such as melanoma, head and neck, liver or kidney cancer. The CDR3 region has the DNA TGTGCCAGCAGCTCTCTTGAAGAGACCCAGTACTTC. Translating it yields CASSSLEETQYF.